The clone carrying this TCR beta chain was counted only a few times. The antigen is not known. Extracted RNA was reverse transcribed, and the resulting cDNA served as sequencing template. Produced via immunoSEQ multiplex PCR; TCRdb's table is partial and in-frame only. Found here are roughly 120,000 clones, over 60% of them singletons; the top ten hold around 3%. The ends were cut back, 3 bases at V and 7 bases at J, with 12 bases in the middle. Germline V CDR1 and CDR2: SQVTM, ANQGSEA. The CDR3 contains 12 residues. This sample is drawn from a study of CD8+ T cells in alopecia areata. PBMCs were stained for CD3, CD4 and CD8, and CD4+ and CD8+ T cells were sorted. Regarding the study as a whole: Sharing of TCRs across patients appeared less clear than in mice, possibly for HLA-related reasons. Clonality exceeded that of normal scalp in lesional scalp, most notably in alopecia totalis/universalis.

The sequence derives from a human donor in good health. What was sequenced was CD4+ T cells sorted from blood. The gene calls are TRBV29-1 and TRBJ1-2; D ambiguous. The CDR3 DNA reads TGCAGCGTTGAGAGACCGAACGGTGGCTACACCTTC. This encodes CSVERPNGGYTF.